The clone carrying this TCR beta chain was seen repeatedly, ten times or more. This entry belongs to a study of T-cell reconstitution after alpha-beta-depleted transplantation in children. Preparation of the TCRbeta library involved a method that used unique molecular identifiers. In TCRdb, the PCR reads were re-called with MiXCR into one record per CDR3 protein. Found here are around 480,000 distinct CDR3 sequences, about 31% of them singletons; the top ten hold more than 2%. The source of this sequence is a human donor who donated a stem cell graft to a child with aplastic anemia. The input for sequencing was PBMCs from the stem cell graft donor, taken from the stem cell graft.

The DNA of the CDR3 is TGTGCCAGCAGTTACTCGGACAGGGGGCACACTGAAGCTTTCTTT. This sequence encodes CASSYSDRGHTEAFF. V is TRBV6-5 and J is TRBJ1-1; 11 bases map to TRBD1. The CDR3 extends over 15 amino acids. V dropped 0 bases and J dropped 3; count of bases not matched to a gene: 0. Germline CDR1 is MNHEY and CDR2 is SVGAGI.